The 23 T cell receptor beta chains in this list originate from one sample, sequenced in a study of blood T cell repertoires in COVID-19. Method: immunoSEQ multiplex PCR; TCRdb's copy keeps in-frame clones and lacks some. This table holds 300,000 to 400,000 clones, about 89% found once. Sequences were obtained from peripheral blood. All receptors derive from a woman aged 25 to 39 with COVID-19, enrolled during active disease.

As regards this clone: Other nucleotide sequences in the sample specify the same CDR3. V gene TRBV28 combines with J gene TRBJ1-3, with D possibly TRBD1 on 6 matching bases. Trimming cost V 5 bases and J 2 bases, with 10 bases left between them. There are 14 residues in the CDR3. Germline-derived CDR1 and CDR2 are MDHEN and SYDVKM. The CDR3 DNA reads as TGTGCCAGCAGTCTCGGACAGCCTGGAAACACCATATATTTT. Translation: CASSLGQPGNTIYF.

The rearrangement joins TRBV10-1 to TRBJ1-1; D is undetermined. V was shortened by 1 base and J by 3 bases, with 12 bases between the two germline ends. Germline V gene data show CDR1 as WNHNN and CDR2 as SYGVQD (reference sequence). The CDR3 sequence is 15 residues long. This chain's CDR3 is CASSEYRVWDTEAFF. The CDR3 DNA is TGCGCCAGCAGTGAGTACCGGGTCTGGGACACTGAAGCTTTCTTT.

The J gene is TRBJ1-5, the V gene TRBV28; perhaps TRBD1 as D (6 bases). This CDR3 region has 15 residues. The germline V and J ends were trimmed by 8 bases and 6 bases, with 20 bases remaining between them. CDR1 MDHEN and CDR2 SYDVKM come from the germline V gene. The CDR3 region is CASGISTGVIQPQHF. The DNA for the CDR3 is TGTGCCAGCGGCATATCGACAGGTGTGATTCAGCCCCAGCATTTT.

This clone came up a few times. The V gene is TRBV5-6, the J gene TRBJ1-5; the D gene is possibly TRBD1 (6 bases). V was pared by 0 bases and J by 5 bases, with 12 bases between. From germline, CDR1 is SGHDT and CDR2 YYEEEE. This CDR3 has 15 residues. The CDR3, as DNA: TGTGCCAGCAGCTTGGGACAGGTCCTTCATCAGCCCCAGCATTTT. This translates into CASSLGQVLHQPQHF.

The V gene is TRBV9, the J gene TRBJ2-2, with 16 bases identical to TRBD2. This CDR3 has 19 amino acids. Germline CDR1 and CDR2: SGDLS and YYNGEE. V gave up 3 bases and J gave up 1 base; unmatched junction bases: 6. CDR3 sequence reads: CASSAGLAGGPGNTGELFF. In DNA, the CDR3 is TGTGCCAGCAGCGCGGGACTAGCGGGAGGGCCTGGGAACACCGGGGAGCTGTTTTTT.

This clone was counted once. The J gene is TRBJ2-7, the V gene TRBV6-5, with D possibly being TRBD1 (6 bases). This CDR3 contains 12 residues. The ends were cut back, 8 bases at V and 5 bases at J, with 13 bases in the middle. Germline CDR1 MNHEY, CDR2 SVGAGI. DNA of the CDR3: TGTGCCAGCGGGTACAGGGATCACGAGCAGTACGTC. Translating gives CASGYRDHEQYV.

The J gene is TRBJ2-3, the V gene TRBV5-6; D is uncertain. The ends were cut back, 0 bases at V and 4 bases at J, with 6 bases in the middle. Germline loops: CDR1 SGHDT, CDR2 YYEEEE. The CDR3 is made up of 13 amino acids. Here the CDR3 DNA reads TGTGCCAGCAGCTTGGGAGTGGCAGATACGCAGTATTTT. Protein sequence: CASSLGVADTQYF.

This chain links TRBV28 with TRBJ1-1, with TRBD1 identical over 7 bases. The V and J ends lost 8 bases and 0 bases, in that order; junction bases with no gene match: 3. The germline V gene has CDR1 MDHEN and CDR2 SYDVKM. This CDR3 is 13 amino acids long. The CDR3 sequence: CASLGQVNTEAFF. CDR3 sequence (DNA): TGTGCCAGCCTAGGACAGGTGAACACTGAAGCTTTCTTT.

The chain recombines TRBV6-2 or TRBV6-3 with TRBJ2-1; D gene ambiguous. V dropped 5 bases and J dropped 4 bases, with 9 bases sitting between them. Looked up from germline, CDR1 is MNHEY and CDR2 is SVGEGT. CDR3 length equals 13 residues. The CDR3 DNA follows: TGTGCCAGCAGTGGGCCAAGGTACAATGAGCAGTTCTTC. It translates to CASSGPRYNEQFF.

The chain employs TRBV28 and TRBJ1-2; 11 nucleotides match TRBD1. V lost 3 bases and J lost 6; bases outside the gene matches: 9. Germline-derived CDR1 and CDR2 are MDHEN and SYDVKM. This CDR3 is built from 16 residues. The DNA for the CDR3 is TGTGCCAGCAGTTTCTTATCCGGGACAGGGGGTCATGGCTACACCTTC. Protein product: CASSFLSGTGGHGYTF.

A few counts support this clone. The V and J genes are TRBV6-2 or TRBV6-3 and TRBJ2-1; 13 nucleotides line up with TRBD2. The CDR3 runs 19 residues. CDR1 MNHEY and CDR2 SVGEGT come from the germline V gene. V trimming: 2 bases; J trimming: 7 bases; junction bases outside the gene matches: 14. CDR3 loop: CASSYDTSGRARAWNEQFF. CDR3 nucleotides: TGTGCCAGCAGTTACGATACTAGCGGGAGGGCCCGGGCTTGGAATGAGCAGTTCTTC.

The chain is built from TRBV6-6 and TRBJ1-2, with D hard to call. V shed 7 bases and J shed 7 bases, with 16 bases lying between them. The germline V gene has CDR1 MNHNY and CDR2 SVGAGI (reference sequence). This CDR3 spans 13 amino acids. The CDR3 reads CASTLALGSGYTF. CDR3 coding DNA: TGTGCCAGCACATTGGCCCTCGGGAGTGGCTACACCTTC.

The chain joins TRBV5-8 to TRBJ1-4; D call uncertain. V shed 0 bases and J shed 0 bases, with 6 bases lying between them. The CDR3 loop spans 15 amino acids. From germline, CDR1 is SGHTS and CDR2 YDEGEE. CDR3 sequence: CASSLGRATNEKLFF. In DNA, the CDR3 is TGTGCCAGCAGCTTGGGACGGGCAACTAATGAAAAACTGTTTTTT.

The chain carries TRBV11-3 and TRBJ2-2, with 9 positions matching TRBD1. The germline CDR1 and CDR2 sequences are SGHNT and YENEEA. V was pared by 5 bases and J by 5 bases, with 9 bases of the junction left unmatched. The CDR3 has 16 residues. This chain's CDR3 is CASSASRDRVTGELFF. DNA of the CDR3: TGTGCCAGCAGCGCTTCCCGGGACAGGGTTACCGGGGAGCTGTTTTTT.

The chain has TRBV11-2 and TRBJ2-2, with D maybe TRBD1 (6 bases). V lost 5 bases and J 0 bases, leaving 10 bases between the germline ends. Germline values: CDR1 SGHAT, CDR2 FQNNGV. This CDR3 has 15 amino acids. The DNA for the CDR3 is TGTGCCAGCAGCAAACAGGGTACGAACACCGGGGAGCTGTTTTTT. Amino acids: CASSKQGTNTGELFF.

As DNA, the CDR3 is TGTGCCAGCAGAGGGACAGGGGTGGACCTAAGCTCTGGGGCCAACGTCCTGACTTTC. Amino acid sequence: CASRGTGVDLSSGANVLTF. The V gene is TRBV2, the J gene TRBJ2-6; 10 positions match TRBD1. From germline, CDR1 is SNHLY and CDR2 FYNNEI. V shed 6 bases and J 0 bases; nucleotides not matched to a gene: 11. The CDR3 sequence is 19 residues long. The full variable domain, rest sourced from reference TRBV2 and TRBJ2-6, is EPEVTQTPSHQVTQMGQEVILRCVPISNHLYFYWYRQILGQKVEFLVSFYNNEISEKSEIFDDQFSVERPDGSNFTLKIRSTKLEDSAMYFCASRGTGVDLSSGANVLTFGAGSRLTVL.

The rearrangement links TRBV13 to TRBJ1-2, with a tentative D call TRBD1 (6 bases). Trimming took off 0 bases at V and 1 base at J, with 15 bases between the two ends. Germline loops: CDR1 PRHDT, CDR2 FYEKMQ (reference sequence). This CDR3 is built from 17 residues. Written as DNA, the CDR3 is TGTGCCAGCAGCTTAGGTTCCGGGGGGGCAGATAACTATGGCTACACCTTC. Protein product: CASSLGSGGADNYGYTF.

This sequence joins TRBV28 and TRBJ1-1; 7 bases are a match to TRBD1. Germline V lookup: CDR1 MDHEN, CDR2 SYDVKM. J was trimmed by 3 bases and V by 4 bases; bases with no gene match: 2. The CDR3 loop spans 13 amino acids. The CDR3 region is CASSYQGDTEAFF. DNA of the CDR3: TGTGCCAGCAGTTACCAGGGGGACACTGAAGCTTTCTTT.

The V and J genes are TRBV27 and TRBJ1-6; weak D call: TRBD1 (6 bases). Trimming cost V 2 bases and J 10 bases, with 6 bases left between them. The CDR3 runs to 12 residues. Per the germline V gene, CDR1 is MNHEY and CDR2 is SMNVEV (reference sequence). The CDR3 DNA follows: TGTGCCAGCAGTTTACAGGGGTCACCCCTCCACTTT. Translation: CASSLQGSPLHF.

The V call is TRBV7-9, the J call TRBJ2-1; 9 bases line up with TRBD2. V was clipped by 7 bases and J by 6 bases; unmatched bases: 4. Germline lookup yields CDR1 SEHNR and CDR2 FQNEAQ (reference sequence). CDR3 length: 13 residues. The DNA of the CDR3 is TGTGCCAGCATAGCGGGAGAATTCAATGAGCAGTTCTTC. It codes for CASIAGEFNEQFF. Supplemented by reference TRBV7-9 and TRBJ2-1, the full variable domain reads DTGVSQNPRHKITKRGQNVTFRCDPISEHNRLYWYRQTLGQGPEFLTYFQNEAQLEKSRLLSDRFSAERPKGSFSTLEIQRTEQGDSAMYLCASIAGEFNEQFFGPGTRLTVL.

J is TRBJ2-2 and V is TRBV7-6, with D possibly being TRBD1 (6 bases). Germline-derived CDR1 and CDR2 are SGHVS and FNYEAQ. This CDR3 has 17 amino acids. Trimming pared 2 bases from V and 3 bases from J, leaving 16 bases between. CDR3 sequence reads: CASSLYVPGEYTGELFF. The CDR3, as DNA: TGTGCCAGCAGCTTATACGTGCCAGGGGAATACACCGGGGAGCTGTTTTTT. Looking up the rest from reference TRBV7-6 and TRBJ2-2 gives the full variable domain: GAGVSQSPRYKVTKRGQDVALRCDPISGHVSLYWYRQALGQGPEFLTYFNYEAQQDKSGLPNDRFSAERPEGSISTLTIQRTEQRDSAMYRCASSLYVPGEYTGELFFGEGSRLTVL.

V usage is TRBV7-9 and J usage is TRBJ2-2; 11 bases fit TRBD2. The CDR3 is made up of 17 amino acids. Trimming took 4 bases from V and 7 from J; bases not matched to a gene: 11. Per the germline V gene, CDR1 is SEHNR and CDR2 is FQNEAQ (reference sequence). The CDR3 sequence is CASSSLAGGRAGGELFF. CDR3 bases: TGTGCCAGCAGCTCCCTAGCGGGGGGACGAGCAGGCGGGGAGCTGTTTTTT.

V usage is TRBV6-1 and J usage is TRBJ2-7, with D perhaps TRBD1 (6 bases). V was pared by 1 base and J by 2 bases, with 12 bases between. The CDR3 has 15 residues. Germline V gene data show CDR1 as MNHNS and CDR2 as SASEGT. CDR3: CASSEGFQGTYEQYF. The DNA of the CDR3 is TGTGCCAGCAGTGAAGGATTCCAGGGGACCTACGAGCAGTACTTC.